This TCR beta chain was identified during a study of cytotoxic CD8 clonotypes in ibrutinib-treated CLL. Across the whole study: The response samples were taken once patients had been treated for a median of about 12 months, range 6 to 36.

Sequencing was performed with immunoSEQ multiplex PCR; in TCRdb, only in-frame clones are kept and a portion is missing. This sample has some 100,000 clones, with 58% found just once. With respect to this clone: Its antigen is undetermined.

Study results and caveats: The times at which samples were taken varied between sustained-remission and progressing patients. Pretreatment clonality was elevated relative to age-matched healthy donors and paralleled circulating CD8+ T-cell counts.

Trimming pared 3 bases from V and 2 bases from J, leaving 18 bases between. Germline V lookup: CDR1 SGHRS, CDR2 YFSETQ. The CDR3 covers 16 residues. The input for sequencing was PBMCs, taken after 24 months of ibrutinib treatment. The origin of this receptor is a human donor with chronic lymphocytic leukemia. The chain employs TRBV5-1 and TRBJ2-7; no firm D call. For the CDR3, the DNA is TGCGCCAGCAGCTGGTTAAAAAGTCCACAAACCTACGAGCAGTACTTC. Translating gives CASSWLKSPQTYEQYF.